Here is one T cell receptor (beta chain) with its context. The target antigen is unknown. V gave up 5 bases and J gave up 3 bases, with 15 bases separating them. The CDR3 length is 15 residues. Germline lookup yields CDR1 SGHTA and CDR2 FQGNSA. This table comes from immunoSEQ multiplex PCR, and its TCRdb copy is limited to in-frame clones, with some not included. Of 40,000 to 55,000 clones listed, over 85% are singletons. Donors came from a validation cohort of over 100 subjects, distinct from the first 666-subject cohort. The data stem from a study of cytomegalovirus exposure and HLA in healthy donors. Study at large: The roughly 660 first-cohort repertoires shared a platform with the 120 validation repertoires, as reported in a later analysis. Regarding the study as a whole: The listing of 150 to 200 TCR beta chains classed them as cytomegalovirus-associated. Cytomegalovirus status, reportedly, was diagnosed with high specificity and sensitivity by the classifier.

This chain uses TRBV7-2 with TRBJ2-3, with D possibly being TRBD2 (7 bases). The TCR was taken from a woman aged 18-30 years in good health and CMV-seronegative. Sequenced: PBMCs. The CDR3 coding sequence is TGTGCCAGCAGCCCCCTTAAGGGGGGGACAGATACGCAGTATTTT. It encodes CASSPLKGGTDTQYF.